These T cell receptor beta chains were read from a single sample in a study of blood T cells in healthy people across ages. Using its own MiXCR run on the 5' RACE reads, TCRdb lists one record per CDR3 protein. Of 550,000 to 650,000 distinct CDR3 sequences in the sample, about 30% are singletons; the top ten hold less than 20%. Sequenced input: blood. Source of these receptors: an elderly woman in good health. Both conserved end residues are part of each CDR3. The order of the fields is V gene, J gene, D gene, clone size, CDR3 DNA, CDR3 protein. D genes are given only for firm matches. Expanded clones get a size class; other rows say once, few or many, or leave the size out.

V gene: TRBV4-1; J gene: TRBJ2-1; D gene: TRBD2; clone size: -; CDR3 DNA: TGCGCCAGCAGCCTTGGGGGAGCGGGGGCAGGAGAGACCCAGTTCTTC; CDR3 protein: CASSLGGAGAGETQFF
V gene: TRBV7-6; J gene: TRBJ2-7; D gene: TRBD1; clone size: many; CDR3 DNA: TGTGCCAGCAGCCATGGGCAGGGGGTTGGCGAGCAGTACTTC; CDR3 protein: CASSHGQGVGEQYF
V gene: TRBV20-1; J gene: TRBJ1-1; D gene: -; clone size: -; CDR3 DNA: TGCAGTGCTACTCAGGGGAGCCCTGAAGCTTTCTTT; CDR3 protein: CSATQGSPEAFF
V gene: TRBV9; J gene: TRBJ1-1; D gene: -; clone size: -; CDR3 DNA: TGTGCCAGCAGCGTAGACGGCAGGATCATGAACACTGAAGCTTTCTTT; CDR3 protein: CASSVDGRIMNTEAFF
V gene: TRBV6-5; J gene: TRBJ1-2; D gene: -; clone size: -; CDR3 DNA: TGTGCGCAAGAAACCGGGACAAAAAAAGGCTACACCTTC; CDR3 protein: CAQETGTKKGYTF
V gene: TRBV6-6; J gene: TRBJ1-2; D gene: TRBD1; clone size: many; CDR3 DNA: TGTGCCAGCAGTTCGATCCAGGGGGCAGGTGGCTACACCTTC; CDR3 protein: CASSSIQGAGGYTF
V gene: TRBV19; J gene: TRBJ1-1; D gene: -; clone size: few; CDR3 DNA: TGTGCCAGTCAGCAGGGAATGATGAACACTGAAGCTTTCTTT; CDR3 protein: CASQQGMMNTEAFF
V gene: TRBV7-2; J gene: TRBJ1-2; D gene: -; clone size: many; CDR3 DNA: TGTGCCAGCAGCCCCGGAGGGTTTAACTATGGCTACACCTTC; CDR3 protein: CASSPGGFNYGYTF
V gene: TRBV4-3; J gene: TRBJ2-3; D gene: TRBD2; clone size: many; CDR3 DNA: TGCGCCAGCAGCCAAGATTACGGGGGGGCCTCGTCTAGCACAGATACGCAGTATTTT; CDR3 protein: CASSQDYGGASSSTDTQYF
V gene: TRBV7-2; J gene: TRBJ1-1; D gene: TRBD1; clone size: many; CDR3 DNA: TGTGCCAGCAGTTCCCGGGACAGGGCCACTGAAGCTTTCTTT; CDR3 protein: CASSSRDRATEAFF
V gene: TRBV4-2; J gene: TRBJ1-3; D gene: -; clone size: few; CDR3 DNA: TGTGCCAGCAGCTATAATCGGGGCTCTGGAAACACCATATATTTT; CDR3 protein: CASSYNRGSGNTIYF
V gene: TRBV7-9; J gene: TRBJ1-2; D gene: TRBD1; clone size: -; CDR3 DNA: TGTGCCAGCAGCTTAGCCCAGACAGGGGGCCGAGGCTACACCTTC; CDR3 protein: CASSLAQTGGRGYTF
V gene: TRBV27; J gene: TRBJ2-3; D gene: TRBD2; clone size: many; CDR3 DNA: TGTGCCAGCAGCCGAAGGACTAGCGGGTATAGCACAGATACGCAGTATTTT; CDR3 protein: CASSRRTSGYSTDTQYF
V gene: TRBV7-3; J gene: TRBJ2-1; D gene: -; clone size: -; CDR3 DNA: TGTGGCAGCAGCTTAGGGTGGCCAAATGAGCAGTTCTTC; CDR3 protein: CGSSLGWPNEQFF
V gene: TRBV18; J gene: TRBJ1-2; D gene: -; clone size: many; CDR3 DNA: TGTGCCAGCTCACCACTACCCGGGAATGGCTACACCTTC; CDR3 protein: CASSPLPGNGYTF
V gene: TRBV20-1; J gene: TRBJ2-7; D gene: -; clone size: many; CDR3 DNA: TGCAGTGCTAGAGATCGTCTAGCTGGGCCCTCCTACGAGCAGTACTTC; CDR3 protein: CSARDRLAGPSYEQYF
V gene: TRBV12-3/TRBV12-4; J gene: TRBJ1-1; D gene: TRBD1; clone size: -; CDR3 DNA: TGTGCCAGCAGTTTCGGGGGACAGGGTAACACTGAAGCTTTCTTT; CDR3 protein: CASSFGGQGNTEAFF
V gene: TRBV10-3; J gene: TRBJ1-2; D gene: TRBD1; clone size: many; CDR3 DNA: TGTGCGACATCTGGACAGGGTGAGGGAGGCTACACCTTC; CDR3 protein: CATSGQGEGGYTF
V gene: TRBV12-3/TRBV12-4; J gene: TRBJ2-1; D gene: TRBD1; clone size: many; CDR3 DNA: TGTGCCAGCAGTCGTTTGGCGGGACAGGGGAACAATGAGCAGTTCTTC; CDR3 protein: CASSRLAGQGNNEQFF
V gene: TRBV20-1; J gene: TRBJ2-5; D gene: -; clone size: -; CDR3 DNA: TGCAGTGCTAGAGAGGTATTTGGGAGCGAGGGAGAGACCCAGTACTTC; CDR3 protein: CSAREVFGSEGETQYF
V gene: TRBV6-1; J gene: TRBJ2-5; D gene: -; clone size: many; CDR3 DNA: TGTGCCAGCCATTTGACAGAACAAGAGACCCAGTACTTC; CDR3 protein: CASHLTEQETQYF
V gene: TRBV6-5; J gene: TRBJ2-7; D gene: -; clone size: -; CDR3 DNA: TGTGCCAGCAGTCGGGCGACCTCCTACGAGCAGTACTTC; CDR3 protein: CASSRATSYEQYF
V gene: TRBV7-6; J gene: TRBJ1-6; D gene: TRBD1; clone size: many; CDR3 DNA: TGTGCCAGCAGCTCCGGACAGGGAGAGAATTCACCCCTCCACTTT; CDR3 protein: CASSSGQGENSPLHF
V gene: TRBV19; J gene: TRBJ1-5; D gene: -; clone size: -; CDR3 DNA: TGTGCCAGTAGTATGGAGCCGAGGGAAGGGCAGCCCCAGCATTTT; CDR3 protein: CASSMEPREGQPQHF
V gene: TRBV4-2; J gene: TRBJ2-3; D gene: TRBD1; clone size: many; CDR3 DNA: TGTGCCAGCAGCCAAGATCGCACAGGGGGGCCAGATACGCAGTATTTT; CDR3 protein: CASSQDRTGGPDTQYF
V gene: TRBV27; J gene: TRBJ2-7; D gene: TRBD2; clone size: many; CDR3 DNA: TGTGCCAGCAGTTTGGGGGGGGACGGTTCCTACGAGCAGTACTTC; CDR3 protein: CASSLGGDGSYEQYF
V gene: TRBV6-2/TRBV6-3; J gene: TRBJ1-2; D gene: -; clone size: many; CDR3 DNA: TGTGCCAGCAGTCAACCTTCCGGGTCTAACTATGGCTACACCTTC; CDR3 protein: CASSQPSGSNYGYTF
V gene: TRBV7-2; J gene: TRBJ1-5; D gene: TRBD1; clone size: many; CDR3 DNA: TGTGCCAGCAGCTTAGACGGGACAGGGGGACTCCAGCCCCAGCATTTT; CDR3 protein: CASSLDGTGGLQPQHF
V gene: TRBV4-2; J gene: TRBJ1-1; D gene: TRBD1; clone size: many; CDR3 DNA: TGTGCCAGCAGTCCGGGACAGTCGAACACTGAAGCTTTCTTT; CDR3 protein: CASSPGQSNTEAFF
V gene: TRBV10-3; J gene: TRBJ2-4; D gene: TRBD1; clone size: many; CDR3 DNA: TGTGCCACCGGACAGGGCGAAAACATTCAGTACTTC; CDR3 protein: CATGQGENIQYF
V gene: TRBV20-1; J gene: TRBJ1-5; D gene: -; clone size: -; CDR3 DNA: TGCAGTGTTGCTAGCCTTAGCAATCAGCCCCAGCATTTT; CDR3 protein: CSVASLSNQPQHF
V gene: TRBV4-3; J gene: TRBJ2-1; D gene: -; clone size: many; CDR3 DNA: TGCGCCAGCAGCCAAGATGAGGGGTCTGAGCAGTTCTTC; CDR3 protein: CASSQDEGSEQFF
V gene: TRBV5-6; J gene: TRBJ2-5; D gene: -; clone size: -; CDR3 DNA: TGTGCCAGCAGCTTCCGGGGCCTGATGGGGGAGACCCAGTACTTC; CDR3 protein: CASSFRGLMGETQYF
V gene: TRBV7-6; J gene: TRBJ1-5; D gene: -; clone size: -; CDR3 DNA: TGTGCCAGCAGCTTGGGGGGACGGGGGCGGCCCCAGCATTTT; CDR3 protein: CASSLGGRGRPQHF
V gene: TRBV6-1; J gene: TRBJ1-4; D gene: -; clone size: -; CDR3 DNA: TGTGCCAGCAATCCCTTCGGGACAAGAAATGAAAAACTGTTTTTT; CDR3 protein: CASNPFGTRNEKLFF
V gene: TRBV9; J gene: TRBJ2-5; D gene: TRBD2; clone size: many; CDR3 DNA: TGTGCCAGCAGCATCAGCGGGGGCGGGGAGACCCAGTACTTC; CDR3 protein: CASSISGGGETQYF
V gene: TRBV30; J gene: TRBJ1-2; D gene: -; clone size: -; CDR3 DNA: TGTGCCCGGGTGCGCGACTTATATGGCTACACCTTC; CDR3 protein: CARVRDLYGYTF
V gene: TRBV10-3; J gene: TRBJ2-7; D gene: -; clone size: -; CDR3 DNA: TGTGCCATCAGTGCCGGACTGACCTACGAGCAGTACTTC; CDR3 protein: CAISAGLTYEQYF
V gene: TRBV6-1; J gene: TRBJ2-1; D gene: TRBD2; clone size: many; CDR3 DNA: TGTGCCAGCAGTTTAGCGGGGACGGGGAGCAATGAGCAGTTCTTC; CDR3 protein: CASSLAGTGSNEQFF
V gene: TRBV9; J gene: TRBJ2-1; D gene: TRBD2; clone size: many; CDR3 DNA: TGTGCCAGCAGCGTAGTTACGGGGGGGAATAACAATGAGCAGTTCTTC; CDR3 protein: CASSVVTGGNNNEQFF
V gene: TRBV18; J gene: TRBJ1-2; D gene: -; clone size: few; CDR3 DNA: TGTGCCAGCTCACCTCGACAGGTTGCTTATGGCTACACCTTC; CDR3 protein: CASSPRQVAYGYTF
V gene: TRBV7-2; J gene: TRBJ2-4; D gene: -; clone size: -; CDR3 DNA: TGTGCCAGCAGTTACACGCGGGGACAGCTTTACGGGCAGTACTTC; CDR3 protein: CASSYTRGQLYGQYF
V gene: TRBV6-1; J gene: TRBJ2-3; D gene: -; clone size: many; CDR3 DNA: TGTGCCAGCAAGTCTCGACGGGGGATCCCTTGGGATACGCAGTATTTT; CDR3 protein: CASKSRRGIPWDTQYF
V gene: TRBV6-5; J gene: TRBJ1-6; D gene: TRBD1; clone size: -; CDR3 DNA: TGTGCCAGCAGCCCCACCTCGGGACAGCATAATTCACCCCTCCACTTT; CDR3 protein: CASSPTSGQHNSPLHF
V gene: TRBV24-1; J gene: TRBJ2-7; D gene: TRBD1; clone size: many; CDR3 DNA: TGTGCCACCAGTGACCCCGGACAGGGGCGCTACGAGCAGTACTTC; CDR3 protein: CATSDPGQGRYEQYF
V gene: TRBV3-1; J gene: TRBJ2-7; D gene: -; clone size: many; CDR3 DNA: TGTGCCAGCAGCCAAGAACACGGATCCTACGAGCAGTACTTC; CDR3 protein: CASSQEHGSYEQYF
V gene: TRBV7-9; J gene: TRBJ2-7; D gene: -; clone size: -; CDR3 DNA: TGTGCCAGCAGTCTCAAGGGGCTCTACGAGCAGTACTTC; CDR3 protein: CASSLKGLYEQYF
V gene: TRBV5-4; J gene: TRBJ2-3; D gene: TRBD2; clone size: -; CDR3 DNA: TGTGCCAGCAGCGCTAGGCGTGGGGCGGGGGGCACAGATACGCAGTATTTT; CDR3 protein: CASSARRGAGGTDTQYF
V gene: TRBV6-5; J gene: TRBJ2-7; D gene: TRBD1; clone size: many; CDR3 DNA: TGTGCCAGCAGCCGGACAGGGGGCCAGAGCGAGCAGTACTTC; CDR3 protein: CASSRTGGQSEQYF
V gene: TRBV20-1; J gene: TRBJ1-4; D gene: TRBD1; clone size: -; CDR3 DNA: TGCAGTGTAAGCGGGGGACAGGGGGTGTCTAATGAAAAACTGTTTTTT; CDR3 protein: CSVSGGQGVSNEKLFF
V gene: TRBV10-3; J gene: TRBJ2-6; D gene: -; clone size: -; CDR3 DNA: TGTGCCATCAAGACGGACGGCTCTGGGGCCAACGTCCTGACTTTC; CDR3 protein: CAIKTDGSGANVLTF
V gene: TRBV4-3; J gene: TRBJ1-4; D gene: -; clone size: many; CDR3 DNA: TGCGCCAGCAGCCTTACTTTAGGACAGTCTAATGAAAAACTGTTTTTT; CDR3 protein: CASSLTLGQSNEKLFF
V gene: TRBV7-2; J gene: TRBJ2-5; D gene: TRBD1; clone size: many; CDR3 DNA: TGTGCCAGCAGCCAAACTGGGACAGGGAGACAAGAGACCCAGTACTTC; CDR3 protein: CASSQTGTGRQETQYF
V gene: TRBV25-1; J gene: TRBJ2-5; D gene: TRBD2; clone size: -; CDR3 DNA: TGTGCCAGCAGCCACCCCTGGGGGGGAGAGCAGTACTTC; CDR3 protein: CASSHPWGGEQYF
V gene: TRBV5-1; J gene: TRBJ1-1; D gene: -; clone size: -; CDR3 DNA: TGCGCCAGCAGCGTCCGGCAGCTGAACACTGAAGCTTTCTTT; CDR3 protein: CASSVRQLNTEAFF
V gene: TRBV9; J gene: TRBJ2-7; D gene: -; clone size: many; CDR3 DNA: TGTGCCAGCAGCCCCCGGGGTGAAGGGGCGAACAACTACGAGCAGTACTTC; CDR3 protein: CASSPRGEGANNYEQYF
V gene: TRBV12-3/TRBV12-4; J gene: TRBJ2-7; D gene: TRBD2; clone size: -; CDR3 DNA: TGTGCCAGCAGTTTGAATAATGCGGGAGGGGACGAGCAGTACTTC; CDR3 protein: CASSLNNAGGDEQYF
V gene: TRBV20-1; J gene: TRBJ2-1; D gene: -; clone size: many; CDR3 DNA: TGCAGTGCTAGGGAGGGGGCGGGGTGGTTCGATGAGCAGTTCTTC; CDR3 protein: CSAREGAGWFDEQFF